The next 28 T cell receptor beta chains were all read from a single sample in a study of blood T cell repertoires in COVID-19. Method: immunoSEQ multiplex PCR; TCRdb's copy keeps in-frame clones and lacks some. In the table there are about 350,000 clones, around nine tenths of which are singletons. Sequenced material: peripheral blood. Every receptor here comes from an older woman with COVID-19, enrolled during active disease.

The V and J genes are TRBV6-5 and TRBJ1-2; the D gene is possibly TRBD1 (6 bases). This CDR3 comprises 16 residues. The V end lost 4 bases, the J end lost 5 bases, and 20 bases lay between the germline ends. In germline, CDR1 is MNHEY, CDR2 SVGAGI. CDR3 region: CASSSSPGGGQYGYTF. The DNA of the CDR3 is TGTGCCAGCAGTTCAAGCCCTGGGGGGGGCCAATATGGCTACACCTTC.

The CDR3 sequence: CASSFADGFSYGYTF. CDR3 nucleotide sequence: TGTGCCAGCAGTTTTGCCGACGGGTTTAGCTATGGCTACACCTTC. V and J are TRBV28 and TRBJ1-2; D is unresolved. CDR1 and CDR2 from the germline V gene are MDHEN and SYDVKM. This CDR3 has 15 residues. V lost 3 bases, J lost 4 bases, and 15 bases lay in between.

This clone appeared once. This chain joins TRBV29-1 and TRBJ1-5, with 8 nucleotides matching TRBD1. Germline V lookup: CDR1 SQVTM, CDR2 ANQGSEA. CDR3 size: 12 residues. After removal of 7 bases from V and 6 bases from J, the junction contained 5 bases not matched to a gene. The CDR3 nucleotides read TGCAGCGCGGGACAGGAGGGTCAGCCCCAGCATTTT. It translates to CSAGQEGQPQHF.

There are a few counts of this clone. The CDR3 loop is CASSPQGRYEQYF. The CDR3 region has the DNA TGTGCCAGCAGTCCACAGGGACGCTACGAGCAGTACTTC. This chain links TRBV27 with TRBJ2-7; tentative D call: TRBD1 (6 bases). Germline loops: CDR1 MNHEY, CDR2 SMNVEV (reference sequence). V lost 5 bases to trimming and J lost 3 bases, with 11 bases between them. CDR3 size: 13 residues.

CDR3 in amino acids: CASSAGAVANEKLFF. The CDR3 bases are TGTGCCAGCAGTGCAGGGGCCGTGGCTAATGAAAAACTGTTTTTT. J is TRBJ1-4 and V is TRBV27; TRBD1 might be the D (6 bases). Germline V gives CDR1 MNHEY, CDR2 SMNVEV (reference sequence). The V gene lost 5 bases and the J gene lost 3 bases, with 13 bases spanning the gap. The CDR3 is made up of 15 amino acids.

The J gene is TRBJ2-3, the V gene TRBV6-5; TRBD1 matches at 9 bases. The length of the CDR3 is 14 residues. V shed 4 bases and J 5 bases; nucleotides not matched to a gene: 4. Germline CDR1 and CDR2: MNHEY and SVGAGI. CDR3 loop: CASSSTGGEDTQYF. In DNA, the CDR3 is TGTGCCAGCAGTTCGACAGGGGGTGAAGATACGCAGTATTTT.

CDR3 residues: CASSLTGAQPQHF. CDR3 in DNA: TGTGCCAGCAGCTTAACAGGGGCCCAGCCCCAGCATTTT. This chain connects TRBV7-9 to TRBJ1-5; 7 bases are a match to TRBD1. J gave up 7 bases and V 2 bases, and 2 bases lay outside the gene matches. The CDR3 is 13 amino acids. The germline V gene has CDR1 SEHNR and CDR2 FQNEAQ (reference sequence).

This chain connects TRBV18 to TRBJ2-3; a weak D match, TRBD1 (6 bases). Per the germline V gene, CDR1 is KGHSH and CDR2 is LQKENI. Trimming pared 5 bases from V and 6 bases from J, leaving 12 bases between. CDR3 size: 13 residues. Here the CDR3 DNA reads TGTGCCAGCTCAAAGATGCAGGGGGATACGCAGTATTTT. As protein: CASSKMQGDTQYF.

The chain joins TRBV14 to TRBJ2-3; D is uncertain. Trimming stripped 4 bases from V and 0 bases from J, with 11 bases between. In germline, CDR1 is SGHDN, CDR2 FVKESK. The CDR3 sequence is 15 residues long. The CDR3 here is CASSPLSTSTDTQYF. The CDR3 nucleotides are TGTGCCAGCAGCCCCCTGTCCACTAGCACAGATACGCAGTATTTT.

There are a few counts of this clone. The chain recombines TRBV5-1 with TRBJ1-6; the D is unclear. The CDR3 has 16 residues. Trimming pared 0 bases from V and 6 bases from J, leaving 13 bases between. Germline V gene sequence: CDR1 SGHRS, CDR2 YFSETQ. CDR3 in amino acids: CASSLVAAESNSPLHF. CDR3 DNA sequence: TGCGCCAGCAGCTTGGTGGCGGCCGAGAGTAATTCACCCCTCCACTTT.

The genes are TRBV5-1 and TRBJ2-1; TRBD2 is a possible D gene (5 bases). CDR3 length: 17 residues. From germline, CDR1 is SGHRS and CDR2 YFSETQ. V lost 4 bases and J 0 bases, leaving 17 bases between the germline ends. CDR3 nucleotides: TGCGCCAGCAGCATCTACCCCTTAGGGAGCTCCTACAATGAGCAGTTCTTC. Its protein is CASSIYPLGSSYNEQFF.

This rearrangement joins TRBV7-3 to TRBJ1-3; D is unclear. The CDR3 extends over 15 amino acids. Trimming pared 0 bases from V and 4 bases from J, leaving 10 bases between. CDR1 SGHTA and CDR2 FQGTGA come from the germline V gene. This CDR3 reads CASSLTGSRGNTIYF. The CDR3 region has the DNA TGTGCCAGCAGCTTAACGGGCAGTAGGGGAAACACCATATATTTT.

This chain joins TRBV27 and TRBJ2-1, with 9 bases fitting TRBD2. The CDR3 extends over 15 amino acids. V lost 8 bases to trimming and J lost 8 bases; unmatched junction nucleotides: 13. Germline loops: CDR1 MNHEY, CDR2 SMNVEV (reference sequence). In nucleotides, the CDR3 is TGTGCCAGCTACCGGGGCGGGGGGGCCTTGGATGAGCAGTTCTTC. This encodes CASYRGGGALDEQFF.

This rearrangement joins TRBV6-6 to TRBJ1-1; TRBD1 aligns across 7 bases. V was pared by 7 bases and J by 2 bases, with 10 bases of the junction left unmatched. Germline-derived CDR1 and CDR2 are MNHNY and SVGAGI (reference sequence). The CDR3 has 15 residues. CDR3 region: CASNPPGGTNTEAFF. DNA of the CDR3: TGTGCCAGCAATCCTCCAGGGGGAACTAACACTGAAGCTTTCTTT.

This chain connects TRBV14 to TRBJ1-5, with D possibly TRBD1 on 5 matching bases. V lost 2 bases, J lost 7 bases, and 9 bases lay in between. The CDR3 length is 13 residues. CDR1 is SGHDN and CDR2 is FVKESK in the germline V gene. The CDR3 sequence is CASSQQGGQPQHF. CDR3 nucleotide sequence: TGTGCCAGCAGCCAACAGGGTGGACAGCCCCAGCATTTT.

The chain combines TRBV7-2 with TRBJ1-2, with D unresolved. Germline assignment: CDR1 SGHTA and CDR2 FQGNSA. V was trimmed by 5 bases and J by 4 bases, leaving 17 bases between them. The CDR3 consists of 15 residues. CDR3 DNA: TGTGCCAGCAGCCCATCCTCCAGTTTTTTCTATGGCTACACCTTC. Its protein is CASSPSSSFFYGYTF.

CDR3 amino acids: CASRPKQGVGTVDTQYF. Written as DNA, the CDR3 is TGTGCCAGCAGGCCTAAACAGGGGGTTGGTACCGTGGATACGCAGTATTTT. V and J are TRBV2 and TRBJ2-3; 8 nucleotides match TRBD1. V dropped 6 bases and J dropped 6; count of bases not matched to a gene: 17. The CDR3 length is 17 residues. The germline V gene encodes CDR1 SNHLY and CDR2 FYNNEI.

The CDR3 reads CASTPGGTGLGEQYF. The CDR3 coding sequence is TGTGCCAGCACCCCGGGGGGGACAGGGCTTGGGGAGCAGTACTTC. The V gene is TRBV6-5, the J gene TRBJ2-7; perhaps TRBD1 as D (9 bases). Germline V gene data show CDR1 as MNHEY and CDR2 as SVGAGI. The CDR3 extends over 15 amino acids. V lost 7 bases and J 7 bases, leaving 23 bases between the germline ends.

The rearrangement joins TRBV3-1 (or the pseudogene TRBV3-2) to TRBJ1-2; D gene ambiguous. The germline gives CDR1 LGHDT, CDR2 YNNKEL (reference sequence). V lost 4 bases and J lost 1, with 10 bases in between. This CDR3 region has 14 residues. The CDR3 reads CASSPRGVNYGYTF. In nucleotides, the CDR3 is TGTGCCAGCAGCCCAAGAGGAGTTAACTATGGCTACACCTTC.

On this clone itself: Different DNA sequences within this sample yield the same CDR3. V is TRBV18 and J is TRBJ1-2; 9 nucleotides match TRBD1. This CDR3 is 13 amino acids long. The V gene's germline CDR1 is KGHSH and CDR2 LQKENI. V dropped 6 bases and J dropped 5; count of bases not matched to a gene: 4. In DNA, the CDR3 is TGTGCCAGCTCTCCGGGACAGGGATATGGCTACACCTTC. Amino acids: CASSPGQGYGYTF.

The V gene is TRBV18, the J gene TRBJ2-3; 8 bases are shared with TRBD2. The CDR3 runs to 15 residues. Germline CDR1 KGHSH, CDR2 LQKENI. Trimming at V came to 3 bases and at J to 2 bases, leaving 4 bases not matched to a gene. DNA of the CDR3: TGTGCCAGCTCACCGTCGGGGGGGCCCACAGATACGCAGTATTTT. It translates to CASSPSGGPTDTQYF.

The gene calls are TRBV7-2 and TRBJ2-1; 7 nucleotides match TRBD2. The CDR3 is made up of 15 amino acids. V was pared by 5 bases and J by 3 bases, with 7 bases of the junction left unmatched. Germline V CDR1 and CDR2: SGHTA, FQGNSA. The CDR3 region is CASSRLGGNYNEQFF. The CDR3, as DNA: TGTGCCAGCAGCCGGCTCGGGGGGAACTACAATGAGCAGTTCTTC. Full variable domain (remainder filled in from reference TRBV7-2 and TRBJ2-1): GAGVSQSPSNKVTEKGKDVELRCDPISGHTALYWYRQSLGQGLEFLIYFQGNSAPDKSGLPSDRFSAERTGGSVSTLTIQRTQQEDSAVYLCASSRLGGNYNEQFFGPGTRLTVL.

This clone came up a few times. V and J are TRBV19 and TRBJ1-2; D perhaps matches TRBD1 (5 bases). The CDR3 sequence is 14 residues long. Germline CDR1 and CDR2: LNHDA and SQIVND (reference sequence). V was trimmed by 4 bases and J by 8 bases, leaving 17 bases between them. The CDR3 loop reads CASSTTIKGAGYTF. In DNA, the CDR3 is TGTGCCAGTAGTACCACTATCAAAGGGGCCGGCTACACCTTC.

This clone occurred once. This chain links TRBV4-2 with TRBJ2-3, with 9 bases aligning to TRBD2. Germline V CDR1 and CDR2: LGHNA, YNFKEQ. The CDR3 covers 19 residues. Trimming cost V 0 bases and J 5 bases; bases outside gene matches: 15. The CDR3 here is CASSQELGLAGGPKDTQYF. The CDR3 DNA follows: TGTGCCAGCAGCCAAGAGCTCGGCCTGGCGGGGGGGCCGAAAGATACGCAGTATTTT.

The rearrangement joins TRBV7-9 to TRBJ1-6, with a weak D call TRBD1 (6 bases). V lost 2 bases, J lost 11 bases, and 13 bases lay in between. Per the germline V gene, CDR1 is SEHNR and CDR2 is FQNEAQ (reference sequence). This CDR3 is built from 14 residues. DNA for the CDR3: TGTGCCAGCAGCTTACAGGGGACGAGGACACCCCTCCACTTT. This gives the protein CASSLQGTRTPLHF.

The rearrangement links TRBV5-4 to TRBJ1-1, with 8 positions matching TRBD1. Germline-derived CDR1 and CDR2 are SGHNT and YYREEE (reference sequence). This CDR3 region has 14 residues. J gave up 4 bases and V 0 bases, and 2 bases lay outside the gene matches. CDR3 protein: CASSLGQGSTEAFF. In DNA form, the CDR3 reads TGTGCCAGCAGCTTGGGACAGGGGAGCACTGAAGCTTTCTTT.

The rearrangement uses TRBV5-1 and TRBJ2-3, with 7 bases lining up with TRBD2. Trimming cost V 2 bases and J 5 bases; bases outside gene matches: 11. Germline CDR1 reads SGHRS; CDR2 reads YFSETQ. CDR3 length: 16 amino acids. The CDR3 here is CASSLAGSRGLDTQYF. Written as DNA, the CDR3 is TGCGCCAGCAGCTTAGCGGGGAGCCGAGGGTTAGATACGCAGTATTTT.

The gene calls are TRBV4-1 and TRBJ1-5; 7 bases map to TRBD1. The V and J ends lost 3 bases and 7 bases, in that order; junction bases with no gene match: 6. The CDR3 runs 14 residues. The germline V gene has CDR1 MGHRA and CDR2 YSYEKL. The CDR3 protein is CASSQAHRGQPQHF. CDR3 DNA sequence: TGCGCCAGCAGCCAGGCACACAGGGGCCAGCCCCAGCATTTT.